A selection of T cell receptor beta chains follows, all from one sample in a study of early T cells in non-severe SARS-CoV-2 infection. Each CDR3 protein gets one entry after TCRdb re-called the 5' RACE reads with MiXCR. Of around 67,000 distinct CDR3 sequences in the sample, approximately 12% were seen once. Source material: whole blood. These receptors originate from an adult who was a healthcare worker with PCR-confirmed SARS-CoV-2 infection or an uninfected control (not recorded which). CDR3s include the opening cysteine and the closing phenylalanine or tryptophan. Each record gives: V gene, clone size, D gene, J gene, CDR3 protein, CDR3 DNA. The D gene is left open where the match is weak. Clone sizes are given selectively: once, few, many, or a class where the clone is expanded.

>TRBV7-2|.|.|TRBJ2-1
CASSPTGTYNEQFF
TGTGCCAGCAGCCCCACTGGGACCTACAATGAGCAGTTCTTC
>TRBV29-1|.|.|TRBJ2-4
CSVVPIAKNIQYF
TGCAGCGTTGTTCCGATAGCCAAAAACATTCAGTACTTC
>TRBV27|many|.|TRBJ2-7
CASSLTGPYYEQYF
TGTGCCAGCAGTCTCACGGGGCCCTACTACGAGCAGTACTTC
>TRBV20-1|medium-sized|TRBD2|TRBJ2-2
CSASSGGAVTGELFF
TGCAGTGCCTCTAGCGGGGGGGCCGTCACCGGGGAGCTGTTTTTT
>TRBV11-2|many|.|TRBJ2-4
CASSFGHGNIQYF
TGTGCCAGCAGCTTTGGACACGGGAACATTCAGTACTTC
>TRBV29-1|many|TRBD1|TRBJ2-7
CSVVTGGHEQYF
TGCAGCGTTGTTACAGGGGGCCACGAGCAGTACTTC
>TRBV20-1|many|.|TRBJ1-1
CSAPTNGRRTEAFF
TGCAGTGCCCCGACGAATGGGCGGCGAACTGAAGCTTTCTTT
>TRBV7-2|.|.|TRBJ1-2
CASSPQGRNGYGYTF
TGTGCCAGCAGCCCCCAGGGAAGGAATGGCTATGGCTACACCTTC
>TRBV13|many|TRBD1|TRBJ2-7
CASSTSDRTNEQYF
TGTGCCAGCAGTACCTCGGACAGGACCAACGAGCAGTACTTC
>TRBV18|many|.|TRBJ2-5
CASSPQRNTWQETQYF
TGTGCCAGCTCACCCCAGAGGAACACTTGGCAAGAGACCCAGTACTTC
>TRBV7-2|.|.|TRBJ2-7
CASSPTGVSLYEQYF
TGTGCCAGCAGCCCCACCGGCGTGTCCTTATACGAGCAGTACTTC
>TRBV19|many|.|TRBJ2-2
CASSLVHQTSRMIGELFF
TGTGCCAGTAGCTTGGTCCACCAAACTAGCAGGATGATCGGGGAGCTGTTTTTT